These 21 T cell receptor beta chains share one sample of origin, sequenced in a study of blood T cell repertoires in COVID-19 (dated by TCRdb to 2019 to 2021). Libraries were built with the immunoSEQ multiplex PCR assay. The table comes from immuneACCESS by way of TCRdb, which keeps in-frame sequences with V and J called. Part of the clones is missing from these tables; in studies checked, under half for an unresolved V gene and the rest for unknown reasons. This sample holds roughly 40,000 clones; 90% to 95% were observed only once. The ten largest clonotypes hold under 6% of the sample. Sequenced: peripheral blood. Receptors originate from a human donor in a cohort sampled during active COVID-19.

This chain links TRBV10-3 with TRBJ1-1; TRBD1 might be the D (6 bases). The length of the CDR3 is 13 residues. Germline CDR1 and CDR2: ENHRY and SYGVKD. V lost 6 bases and J 5 bases, leaving 13 bases between the germline ends. CDR3 DNA sequence: TGTGCCATCAGCCGGGGGGGCGGGACTGAAGCTTTCTTT. Its protein product is CAISRGGGTEAFF.

CDR3: CASSPPPSDTGELFF. The CDR3 nucleotides are TGTGCCAGCAGCCCACCCCCCTCGGACACCGGGGAGCTGTTTTTT. The chain carries TRBV5-5 and TRBJ2-2; D call uncertain. The germline V and J ends were trimmed by 4 bases and 3 bases, with 13 bases remaining between them. Per germline, CDR1 SGHKS and CDR2 YYEKEE (reference sequence). This CDR3 has 15 amino acids.

The chain uses TRBV5-1 and TRBJ1-6, with D possibly TRBD1 on 5 matching bases. Trimming took 6 bases from V and 10 from J, leaving 17 bases between them. The germline CDR1 and CDR2 sequences are SGHRS and YFSETQ. The CDR3 runs to 14 residues. CDR3 nucleotide sequence: TGCGCCAGCACCTTCGGTCAGGGTAAATCACCCCTCCACTTT. Residues: CASTFGQGKSPLHF.

The CDR3 reads CASSSTGDQETQYF. CDR3 sequence (DNA): TGTGCCAGCAGTTCGACAGGGGATCAAGAGACCCAGTACTTC. The chain has TRBV27 and TRBJ2-5, with 8 bases matching TRBD1. Germline trimming cut 4 bases from V and 2 bases from J; bases unmatched to any gene: 3. Germline CDR1 reads MNHEY; CDR2 reads SMNVEV (reference sequence). The CDR3 totals 14 residues.

This rearrangement joins TRBV24-1 to TRBJ2-7; D gene unclear. This CDR3 has 11 residues. V shed 3 bases and J shed 7 bases, with 6 bases lying between them. In germline, CDR1 is KGHDR, CDR2 SFDVKD. Written as DNA, the CDR3 is TGTGCCACCAGTGATCGGTGGGAGCAGTACTTC. This encodes CATSDRWEQYF.

V and J are TRBV7-2 and TRBJ2-7; D gene ambiguous. Per the germline V gene, CDR1 is SGHTA and CDR2 is FQGNSA. Trimming shortened V by 1 base and J by 6 bases, and 7 bases separated the two germline ends. The CDR3 spans 12 residues. CDR3 protein: CASSLGLGEQYF. The CDR3 DNA sequence: TGTGCCAGCAGCTTAGGGCTAGGCGAGCAGTACTTC. Together with reference TRBV7-2 and TRBJ2-7, the CDR3 gives the full variable domain: GAGVSQSPSNKVTEKGKDVELRCDPISGHTALYWYRQSLGQGLEFLIYFQGNSAPDKSGLPSDRFSAERTGGSVSTLTIQRTQQEDSAVYLCASSLGLGEQYFGPGTRLTVT.

The V gene is TRBV7-9, the J gene TRBJ2-7, with 9 bases lining up with TRBD1. V lost 4 bases to trimming and J lost 5 bases; unmatched junction nucleotides: 15. The CDR3 has 17 residues. Looked up from germline, CDR1 is SEHNR and CDR2 is FQNEAQ (reference sequence). CDR3 residues: CASSSKVSHRGHHEQYF. CDR3 nucleotides: TGTGCCAGCAGCTCCAAAGTTTCCCACAGGGGGCATCACGAGCAGTACTTC.

This chain links TRBV19 with TRBJ2-1; TRBD2 agrees at 9 bases. CDR3 length equals 15 residues. The V and J ends lost 6 bases and 9 bases, in that order; junction bases with no gene match: 12. CDR1 and CDR2 (germline): LNHDA, SQIVND (reference sequence). In DNA form, the CDR3 reads TGTGCCAGTAGCGACGCGGCGGGGGGGCCGATTGAGCAGTTCTTC. This translates into CASSDAAGGPIEQFF.

The chain employs TRBV5-5 and TRBJ2-1, with a tentative D call TRBD2 (6 bases). The V gene's germline CDR1 is SGHKS and CDR2 YYEKEE (reference sequence). This CDR3 spans 17 amino acids. V lost 4 bases and J 1 base, leaving 18 bases between the germline ends. The CDR3 DNA follows: TGTGCCAGCAGCCCACAAGCCCGTCTAGCGTCCTACAATGAGCAGTTCTTC. Translating gives CASSPQARLASYNEQFF. The full variable domain, rest sourced from reference TRBV5-5 and TRBJ2-1, is DAGVTQSPTHLIKTRGQQVTLRCSPISGHKSVSWYQQVLGQGPQFIFQYYEKEERGRGNFPDRFSARQFPNYSSELNVNALLLGDSALYLCASSPQARLASYNEQFFGPGTRLTVL.

The gene calls are TRBV6-5 and TRBJ1-1; a weak D match, TRBD1 (5 bases). Germline lookup yields CDR1 MNHEY and CDR2 SVGAGI. Trimming pared 6 bases from V and 4 bases from J, leaving 12 bases between. The CDR3 totals 13 residues. Here the CDR3 reads CASRPPGFTEAFF. As DNA, the CDR3 is TGTGCCAGCAGACCACCAGGGTTCACTGAAGCTTTCTTT.

In its sample, this clone was seen once. This sequence joins TRBV7-2 and TRBJ2-7, with D possibly matching TRBD2 (5 bases). Germline V gene data show CDR1 as SGHTA and CDR2 as FQGNSA. This CDR3 is 14 amino acids long. Trimming left V 2 bases short and J 1 base short, with 9 bases between. The CDR3 DNA reads TGTGCCAGCAGCTTACTAGCTGGGTCCTACGAGCAGTACTTC. This codes for CASSLLAGSYEQYF.

The V gene is TRBV27, the J gene TRBJ1-2; 9 nucleotides match TRBD1. Germline V gene sequence: CDR1 MNHEY, CDR2 SMNVEV (reference sequence). The CDR3 sequence is 16 residues long. Trimming removed 0 bases from V and 4 bases from J; junction bases left unmatched: 6. CDR3 region: CASSLSTGQGVYGYTF. For the CDR3, the DNA is TGTGCCAGCAGTTTATCGACGGGACAGGGAGTCTATGGCTACACCTTC.

This clone turned up a few times. The chain recombines TRBV7-9 with TRBJ2-3; TRBD2 might be the D (6 bases). V lost 3 bases and J lost 2, with 9 bases in between. The germline V gene has CDR1 SEHNR and CDR2 FQNEAQ (reference sequence). CDR3 length equals 14 residues. The CDR3 sequence is CASSFSGHTDTQYF. The CDR3 DNA follows: TGTGCCAGCAGCTTTAGCGGTCACACAGATACGCAGTATTTT.

The chain is built from TRBV3-1 (or the pseudogene TRBV3-2) and TRBJ2-3; 10 nucleotides match TRBD2. V shed 2 bases, J shed 7 bases, and the junction held 24 bases outside the gene matches. Germline CDR1 reads LGHDT; CDR2 reads YNNKEL (reference sequence). CDR3 length: 21 amino acids. DNA for the CDR3: TGTGCCAGCAGCCAATCACGGGGGGATAACCCACTAGCGGGAAACTTCAATACGCAGTATTTT. Translating it yields CASSQSRGDNPLAGNFNTQYF.

The J gene is TRBJ1-2, the V gene TRBV7-2, with D possibly being TRBD1 (5 bases). The CDR3 runs to 15 residues. The V end was cut by 3 bases, the J end by 4 bases, with 15 bases between. CDR1 is SGHTA, CDR2 FQGNSA, per germline. CDR3 bases: TGTGCCAGCAGCTTTTCAACAGGAAACGCCTATGGCTACACCTTC. Translating it yields CASSFSTGNAYGYTF.

This clone has just a few counts. The chain recombines TRBV18 with TRBJ1-2; 8 bases are a match to TRBD1. The CDR3 covers 15 residues. J lost 4 bases, V lost 5 bases, and 9 bases had no gene match. Germline CDR1 is KGHSH and CDR2 is LQKENI. The CDR3 protein is CASSGSGQGLYGYTF. The CDR3 DNA reads TGTGCCAGCTCAGGGAGCGGACAGGGCCTCTATGGCTACACCTTC.

J is TRBJ2-5 and V is TRBV12-5, with 7 bases that match TRBD1. With V trimmed by 6 bases and J by 5 bases, 18 bases remained unmatched. Looked up from germline, CDR1 is LGHNT and CDR2 is FRNRAP. This CDR3 is built from 17 residues. The CDR3 DNA reads TGTGCTAGTGGGTTGACCCGGGACAGTATTCGAAGGGAGACCCAGTACTTC. Translating gives CASGLTRDSIRRETQYF.

V and J are TRBV6-2 or TRBV6-3 and TRBJ1-5; D is undetermined. The germline V gene has CDR1 MNHEY and CDR2 SVGEGT. This CDR3 spans 13 amino acids. V lost 6 bases, J lost 0 bases, and 6 bases lay in between. This CDR3 is CASSIHSNQPQHF. The CDR3 DNA is TGTGCCAGCAGCATCCATAGCAATCAGCCCCAGCATTTT.

V usage is TRBV6-4 and J usage is TRBJ2-1, with 12 bases lining up with TRBD1. In germline, CDR1 is MRHNA, CDR2 SNTAGT. This CDR3 is built from 16 residues. Trimming removed 0 bases from V and 8 bases from J; junction bases left unmatched: 5. The CDR3 region has the DNA TGTGCCAGCAGTGACTCGAGGGGACAGGGGGCCGATGAGCAGTTCTTC. This encodes CASSDSRGQGADEQFF.

The chain combines TRBV27 with TRBJ1-1; D is unresolved. Germline V gives CDR1 MNHEY, CDR2 SMNVEV (reference sequence). Trimming cost V 0 bases and J 4 bases, with 9 bases left between them. The CDR3 is made up of 14 amino acids. The DNA for the CDR3 is TGTGCCAGCAGTTTATCAGGTCGGGGCACTGAAGCTTTCTTT. This gives the protein CASSLSGRGTEAFF.

This clone was recorded once. The chain combines TRBV6-5 with TRBJ1-5, with D hard to call. Germline CDR1 and CDR2: MNHEY and SVGAGI. CDR3 size: 13 residues. Trimming removed 0 bases at V and 9 bases at J, with 9 bases between. The CDR3 nucleotides are TGTGCCAGCAGTTACTCGACTCTTGGGCCCCAGCATTTT. This encodes CASSYSTLGPQHF.